This paragraph reports one TCR beta chain. Its cognate antigen is unknown. This specimen comes from a study of cytomegalovirus exposure and HLA in healthy donors. Study observations and caveats: An apparent linkage of common viral pathogens to several of the most significant clusters emerged in a later analysis. V- and J-gene trimming of TCR beta was linked (in a later analysis) to a missense DCLRE1C variant. The listing of fewer than 200 TCR beta chains classed them as cytomegalovirus-associated. It was shown in a later analysis that HLA-associated TCR beta chains were more clonally expanded than other, equally common chains.

PCR amplification relied on 60 Vbeta primers (plus 13 Jbeta primers). Assay: immunoSEQ multiplex PCR; the TCRdb copy retains only in-frame clones and omits some. This table has some 120,000 clones, around four fifths appearing once. The CDR3 extends over 15 amino acids. Germline V gene sequence: CDR1 SGHNT, CDR2 YYREEE (reference sequence). Trimming stripped 0 bases from V and 8 bases from J, with 12 bases between. This clonotype was sampled from a male donor in good health and CMV-seropositive. The specimen sequenced was PBMCs. This rearrangement joins TRBV5-4 to TRBJ1-6; weak D call: TRBD1 (6 bases). The CDR3 coding sequence is TGTGCCAGCAGCTTGGTGGGGGGGGCGGATTCACCCCTCCACTTT. Protein: CASSLVGGADSPLHF.